These 2 T cell receptor beta chains were sequenced from one sample in a study of CXCR3-negative and CXCR3-positive naive CD8 T cells. Broader study findings: CXCR3-negative naive cells had less hydrophobic TRB CDR3s than did CXCR3-positive naive cells.

In preparing the TRB cDNA libraries, 5' RACE with UMI labels was used. One entry per CDR3 protein, without DNA, is what TCRdb gives after re-calling the 5' RACE reads. This table lists around 50,000 distinct CDR3 sequences. No cognate antigen is known for these TCRs. Sequences were obtained from naive CXCR3+ CD8+ T cells from blood. Noted subset: CD45RO-CCR7+CD27+CD95- naive CD8+ T cells expressing CXCR3 (TNR3+). The receptors come from a human donor in good health. Some clones in this sample may be carry-over from other donors' samples.

The rearrangement uses TRBV29-1 and TRBJ2-3; TCRdb returns TRBD2, unconfirmable since there is no DNA. Germline CDR1 reads SQVTM; CDR2 reads ANQGSEA. The CDR3 is 16 amino acids. CDR3: CSVEGSRAGPIDTQYF.

The chain links TRBV29-1 to TRBJ2-1; the TCRdb call, TRBD1, lacks DNA for checking. The CDR3 runs 15 residues. Germline V gene data show CDR1 as SQVTM and CDR2 as ANQGSEA. The CDR3: CSVDGGLHRGGEQFF.